Shown below are 24 T cell receptor beta chains from a single sample sequenced in a study of CD8 T cells in ankylosing spondylitis. TCRdb recomputed calls from the 5' RACE reads with MiXCR, one row per CDR3 protein. The table records about 500,000 distinct CDR3 sequences, roughly 5.2% of them present only once. No cognate antigen is known for these TCRs. Study conclusions and caveats: Characteristic, it appeared, of ankylosing spondylitis blood was a TCR beta motif of roughly 8 highly homologous variants.

The sample consisted of blood, either unsorted or a sorted T cell fraction (not recorded which). These TCRs come from a male donor with ankylosing spondylitis.

This clonotype was seen at least ten times. The CDR3 spells CASSPTEGRGNTIYF. The CDR3 coding sequence is TGTGCCAGCAGCCCTACCGAGGGAAGGGGAAACACCATATATTTT. The V gene is TRBV9, the J gene TRBJ1-3; no clear D. There are 15 residues in the CDR3. Germline CDR1 SGDLS, CDR2 YYNGEE. V lost 4 bases and J lost 4, with 15 bases in between.

This clonotype was picked up a small number of times. J is TRBJ2-5 and V is TRBV2; D is perhaps TRBD2 (5 bases). Germline lookup yields CDR1 SNHLY and CDR2 FYNNEI. V dropped 4 bases and J dropped 1 base, with 13 bases sitting between them. The CDR3 is 15 amino acids. The CDR3 coding sequence is TGTGCCAGCAGTGGTCAGGAGGACCCCCAAGAGACCCAGTACTTC. It codes for CASSGQEDPQETQYF. Variable domain in full (rest from reference TRBV2 and TRBJ2-5): EPEVTQTPSHQVTQMGQEVILRCVPISNHLYFYWYRQILGQKVEFLVSFYNNEISEKSEIFDDQFSVERPDGSNFTLKIRSTKLEDSAMYFCASSGQEDPQETQYFGPGTRLLVL.

This clonotype has at least ten counts. The chain recombines TRBV29-1 with TRBJ2-3; 10 bases are a match to TRBD2. CDR1 is SQVTM, CDR2 ANQGSEA, per germline. With 6 bases clipped from V and 2 bases from J, the junction kept 8 bases outside the gene matches. The CDR3 runs to 15 residues. CDR3 bases: TGCAGCGTCCAACGGACTAGCGGCAACACAGATACGCAGTATTTT. This encodes CSVQRTSGNTDTQYF.

This clonotype was seen repeatedly, ten times or more. The gene calls are TRBV6-5 and TRBJ2-2, with D hard to call. V was shortened by 4 bases and J by 0 bases, with 12 bases between the two germline ends. The CDR3 contains 16 residues. Germline V gene data show CDR1 as MNHEY and CDR2 as SVGAGI. In DNA form, the CDR3 reads TGTGCCAGCAGTTCCGGATCGTTCACGAACACCGGGGAGCTGTTTTTT. This gives the protein CASSSGSFTNTGELFF.

The rearrangement links TRBV20-1 to TRBJ2-1; no firm D call. V was trimmed by 1 base and J by 11 bases, leaving 12 bases between them. CDR3 length: 12 amino acids. The germline CDR1 and CDR2 sequences are DFQATT and SNEGSKA (reference sequence). CDR3: CSARGPDPQQFF. DNA of the CDR3: TGCAGTGCTAGAGGTCCAGACCCCCAGCAGTTCTTC.

The sample holds many counts of this clonotype. This chain connects TRBV10-1 to TRBJ1-4, with D perhaps TRBD1 (6 bases). Germline V gene lookup returns CDR1 WNHNN and CDR2 SYGVQD (reference sequence). The CDR3 is made up of 13 amino acids. Trimming left V 8 bases short and J 6 bases short, with 13 bases between. The CDR3 sequence is CASQRQEYEKLFF. As DNA, the CDR3 is TGCGCCAGCCAAAGACAGGAATATGAAAAACTGTTTTTT.

The table lists this clonotype with many counts. The chain recombines TRBV27 with TRBJ2-1, with TRBD2 identical over 7 bases. The CDR3 has 15 amino acids. V lost 5 bases to trimming and J lost 2 bases; unmatched junction nucleotides: 6. Germline loops: CDR1 MNHEY, CDR2 SMNVEV (reference sequence). In DNA form, the CDR3 reads TGTGCCAGCAGTACCGCGAGCGGGGCCTACAATGAGCAGTTCTTC. It encodes CASSTASGAYNEQFF.

In this sample, this clonotype turned up many times. The chain joins TRBV27 to TRBJ2-4; D not certain. The CDR3 totals 11 residues. Trimming stripped 4 bases from V and 13 bases from J, with 11 bases between. CDR1 MNHEY and CDR2 SMNVEV come from the germline V gene (reference sequence). CDR3: CASSWNRIQYF. As DNA, the CDR3 is TGTGCCAGCAGTTGGAATCGGATACAGTACTTC.

This clonotype was detected ten times or more. The V and J genes are TRBV29-1 and TRBJ2-5; D uncertain. Trimming pared 1 base from V and 5 bases from J, leaving 20 bases between. The germline gives CDR1 SQVTM, CDR2 ANQGSEA. The CDR3 extends over 16 amino acids. The CDR3 region is CSVEGEKAERRETQYF. The CDR3 coding sequence is TGCAGCGTTGAAGGAGAGAAGGCCGAACGACGGGAGACCCAGTACTTC. Using reference TRBV29-1 and TRBJ2-5 for the parts outside the CDR3, the full variable domain is SAVISQKPSRDICQRGTSLTIQCQVDSQVTMMFWYRQQPGQSLTLIATANQGSEATYESGFVIDKFPISRPNLTFSTLTVSNMSPEDSSIYLCSVEGEKAERRETQYFGPGTRLLVL.

A few counts support this clonotype. The chain carries TRBV21-1 and TRBJ2-7; TRBD1 was called by the table and not checked on the DNA. TRBV21-1 is given as a pseudogene. The CDR3 sequence is 15 residues long. In DNA form, the CDR3 reads TGTGCCAGCAGCACCTACAGGGGGCGTCCCTACGAGCAGTACTTC. Translation gives CASSTYRGRPYEQYF.

The rearrangement joins TRBV7-8 to TRBJ1-5; 9 positions agree with TRBD1. V dropped 3 bases and J dropped 2; count of bases not matched to a gene: 5. The germline CDR1 and CDR2 sequences are SGHVS and FQNEAQ. The CDR3 spans 16 residues. CDR3: CASSLHRDRGNQPQHF. CDR3 bases: TGTGCCAGCAGCTTGCACCGGGACAGGGGCAATCAGCCCCAGCATTTT.

This clonotype was recorded at least ten times. The rearrangement links TRBV5-1 to TRBJ2-3; 8 bases match TRBD2. V gave up 3 bases and J gave up 5 bases; unmatched junction bases: 8. The CDR3 has 15 residues. Germline assignment: CDR1 SGHRS and CDR2 YFSETQ. DNA for the CDR3: TGCGCCAGCAGCTCCGGACTAGCAGTCGTAGATACGCAGTATTTT. This sequence encodes CASSSGLAVVDTQYF. Combining the CDR3 with reference TRBV5-1 and TRBJ2-3 gives the whole variable domain KAGVTQTPRYLIKTRGQQVTLSCSPISGHRSVSWYQQTPGQGLQFLFEYFSETQRNKGNFPGRFSGRQFSNSRSEMNVSTLELGDSALYLCASSSGLAVVDTQYFGPGTRLTVL.

In its sample, this clonotype was seen many times. V gene TRBV29-1 combines with J gene TRBJ1-1, with unresolved D. V was clipped by 1 base and J by 5 bases, with 8 bases between them. The CDR3 length is 12 residues. Per germline, CDR1 SQVTM and CDR2 ANQGSEA. CDR3 sequence (DNA): TGCAGCGTTGAAGCGGGAGGGACTGAAGCTTTCTTT. This sequence encodes CSVEAGGTEAFF.

The table lists this clonotype with many counts. J is TRBJ1-1 and V is TRBV10-3; no clear D. V was shortened by 5 bases and J by 0 bases, with 7 bases between the two germline ends. The length of the CDR3 is 13 residues. Looked up from germline, CDR1 is ENHRY and CDR2 is SYGVKD. CDR3 sequence reads: CAISRTVNTEAFF. CDR3 bases: TGTGCCATCAGTAGGACGGTGAACACTGAAGCTTTCTTT.

The chain joins TRBV24-1 to TRBJ2-3; tentative D call: TRBD1 (5 bases). The V and J ends lost 4 bases and 5 bases respectively, with 15 bases between them. The CDR3 has 15 residues. CDR1 is KGHDR and CDR2 is SFDVKD in the germline V gene. CDR3 amino acids: CATSERQFLGDTQYF. CDR3 coding DNA: TGTGCCACCAGTGAAAGACAGTTCCTCGGAGATACGCAGTATTTT.

The table lists this clonotype with a few counts. This rearrangement joins TRBV6-2 or TRBV6-3 to TRBJ2-7; TRBD1 matches at 7 bases. The CDR3 consists of 16 residues. The germline V gene encodes CDR1 MNHEY and CDR2 SVGEGT. V gave up 0 bases and J gave up 2 bases; unmatched junction bases: 7. The CDR3 protein is CASSYSPRGSTYEQYF. In DNA, the CDR3 is TGTGCCAGCAGTTACTCCCCCAGGGGGTCTACCTACGAGCAGTACTTC.

In this sample, this clonotype turned up a few times. V is TRBV7-9 and J is TRBJ2-1, with D possibly TRBD2 on 5 matching bases. Trimming pared 3 bases from V and 5 bases from J, leaving 8 bases between. The CDR3 totals 13 residues. Germline CDR1 SEHNR, CDR2 FQNEAQ (reference sequence). The chain's CDR3 is CASSFHGDNEQFF. In nucleotides, the CDR3 is TGTGCCAGCAGCTTTCACGGGGACAATGAGCAGTTCTTC.

The chain couples TRBV20-1 to TRBJ2-1, with 10 bases lining up with TRBD2. V trimming: 5 bases; J trimming: 4 bases; junction bases outside the gene matches: 5. Germline V gives CDR1 DFQATT, CDR2 SNEGSKA (reference sequence). The CDR3 length is 14 residues. The CDR3 protein is CSADSGGSYNEQFF. DNA of the CDR3: TGCAGTGCTGATAGCGGGGGGTCGTACAATGAGCAGTTCTTC.

This clonotype appeared many times. Germline and junction disagree at one end, which may indicate a read error. The rearrangement joins TRBV7-7 to TRBJ2-5; 11 bases are a match to TRBD1. This CDR3 spans 17 amino acids. Per the germline V gene, CDR1 is SSHAT and CDR2 is FNYEAQ (reference sequence). The CDR3 DNA is TGTGCTAGCAGCCGAGGACAGGGGGCATTTGGCCAAGAGACCCAGTACTTC. It specifies CASSRGQGAFGQETQYF.

This clonotype was seen many times. V usage is TRBV7-9 and J usage is TRBJ2-5; D not resolved. The CDR3 extends over 15 amino acids. Germline V CDR1 and CDR2: SEHNR, FQNEAQ (reference sequence). Deletions cut 2 bases from V and 0 bases from J, with 10 bases between. CDR3 nucleotides: TGTGCCAGCAGCTTACCCGAATTGTACCAAGAGACCCAGTACTTC. It translates to CASSLPELYQETQYF.

This clonotype was counted many times. The chain links TRBV29-1 to TRBJ1-1; D gene uncertain. Trimming pared 3 bases from V and 6 bases from J, leaving 11 bases between. Per germline, CDR1 SQVTM and CDR2 ANQGSEA. The CDR3 loop spans 12 amino acids. Written as DNA, the CDR3 is TGCAGCGTTGAGAAGAACAACCCTGAAGCTTTCTTT. This codes for CSVEKNNPEAFF. The full variable domain, in which reference TRBV29-1 and TRBJ1-1 provide the parts outside the CDR3, is SAVISQKPSRDICQRGTSLTIQCQVDSQVTMMFWYRQQPGQSLTLIATANQGSEATYESGFVIDKFPISRPNLTFSTLTVSNMSPEDSSIYLCSVEKNNPEAFFGQGTRLTVV.

The table lists this clonotype with many counts. This chain links TRBV6-5 with TRBJ2-7; 8 bases map to TRBD2. The V gene end was trimmed by 2 bases and the J gene end by 2 bases; junction bases not matched to a gene: 11. The length of the CDR3 is 17 residues. Germline V CDR1 and CDR2: MNHEY, SVGAGI. CDR3 coding DNA: TGTGCCAGCAGTTACGGGGGCAGCGGGGGCCCAACCTACGAGCAGTACTTC. It yields the protein CASSYGGSGGPTYEQYF.

This clonotype occurred many times. The CDR3 sequence: CASSLPDTGELFF. In DNA form, the CDR3 reads TGTGCCAGCAGCTTACCGGACACCGGGGAGCTGTTTTTT. The chain combines TRBV11-3 with TRBJ2-2; unclear D gene. CDR3 length: 13 residues. V shed 2 bases and J shed 3 bases, with 4 bases lying between them. In germline, CDR1 is SGHNT, CDR2 YENEEA.

This clonotype was seen many times. The chain combines TRBV5-8 with TRBJ1-2; 11 bases line up with TRBD1. Germline V gives CDR1 SGHTS, CDR2 YDEGEE. Trimming cost V 4 bases and J 7 bases; bases outside gene matches: 9. The CDR3 has 15 residues. CDR3 DNA: TGTGCCAGCAGCGGACAGGGGGCGAACATCCGTGGCTACACCTTC. Translated, it gives CASSGQGANIRGYTF.